This T cell receptor beta chain was captured in a study of human T cells and chemical hapten exposure (dated by TCRdb to the early 2020s). Describing the broader study: For sensitization, 2% DPC in acetone was applied to a 2 cm by 2 cm area of upper inner arm skin. Throughout the study period of around 25 weeks, patients also received therapeutic DPC doses to the scalp every week. Patch testing on the upper back used Finn chambers containing 0.01% DPC, with scoring done after 6 days according to International Contact Dermatitis Research Group standards. Most of the patients in the cohort were female, and the cohort covered alopecia areata with under or over 50% scalp involvement, alopecia totalis and alopecia universalis. The libraries were sequenced as a pool, and the TCR yield per sample differed mostly because of small variations in library volumes within the pool. Peripheral blood TCR repertoire changes were tracked in vivo in alopecia patients during primary and secondary sensitization to the hapten diphenylcyclopropenone (DPC). Blood samples were taken from patients before sensitization (week 0) and at 2, 6 and about 24 weeks after DPC sensitization. For TCR sequencing, blood came from about 28 alopecia patients at anywhere from one to four time points (pre-sensitization, 2, 6 and 24 weeks).

Trimming at the junction amounts to 0 bases on V and 2 bases on J, and the germline ends lie 13 bases apart. Taken from the germline V gene, the CDR1 and CDR2 loops are LGHNA and YNFKEQ. CDR3 length: 16 amino acids, cysteine to phenylalanine. The kept DNA is CDR3 alone, 48 bases in frame from the first base. According to the study, the label for this sample's time point signals: pre-sensitization, week 0. The intended sense of this specimen's treatment or condition label: therapeutic diphenylcyclopropenone sensitization with weekly scalp DPC. At every patch-test visit, the blood draw took place before the patch test was put on. Eligible patients were aged 18 to 70, diagnosed with alopecia, deemed suitable for DPC therapy, and excluded if pregnant. Total RNA was isolated from unfractionated whole blood collected in Tempus Blood RNA tubes. The investigation overall reported the following: After repeated subsampling, the strength of the expansion versus patch-test correlation and the threshold at which it became significant changed. Expanded TCRs formed significantly more large CDR3 similarity clusters than pre-sensitization or healthy control sets, consistent with antigen-driven responses. The number of PT1 expanded TCRs positively correlated with patch test score, significant at thresholds 8, 16 and 32 but not 4. Because all patients had alopecia, a presumed autoimmune disease, the immune response of the patients might differ from that of healthy individuals. No change with DPC sensitization was found in the number of TCRs above 1 in 1000 frequency, and no evidence of global repertoire structure alterations was found.

The method behind the library was RACE. TCRdb shows the sequencer as NextSeq 500. During library preparation, unique molecular identifiers were attached to individual cDNA molecules so that TCRs could be counted in a quantitative, reproducible way. From each blood RNA sample, both TCR alpha and TCR beta chains were sequenced. The study's processing was this. The median number of TCRs per sample was roughly 94,000, ranging from about 20,000 to 750,000. V, J and CDR3 annotation of the TCR reads was carried out using the Decombinator software suite. To make PS versus PT1 abundance plots, every sample was subsampled to the same number of TCRs (28,000). Expanded TCRs were defined as absent before sensitization and observed at least eight times at the 2-week time point. TCRdb trimmed public reads at Q25 via fastp, called clones via MiXCR and kept in-frame beta chains. When rows share a CDR3 protein, they turn into one entry using the most common DNA and genes. V and J calls and clone size were set by TCRdb, not the authors. This sample comprises 150,000 to 200,000 distinct CDR3 sequences, approximately 29% of them detected only once. Just under 3% of the sample is taken by the ten largest.

About this clonotype: Its antigen has not been determined. No much larger clone is present one base from it, and per-base qualities are unavailable.

Material: whole blood, obtained in connection with sensitization to the hapten diphenylcyclopropenone (DPC). This clonotype was obtained from a woman aged 25 to 39 with alopecia areata. Some clones in this sample may be carry-over from other donors' samples. The chain employs TRBV4-2 and TRBJ1-1; the D gene cannot be resolved reliably. CDR3 reads: CASSQEPYRGNTEAFF. The DNA sequence follows: TGTGCCAGCAGCCAAGAACCTTACAGAGGCAACACTGAAGCTTTCTTT.